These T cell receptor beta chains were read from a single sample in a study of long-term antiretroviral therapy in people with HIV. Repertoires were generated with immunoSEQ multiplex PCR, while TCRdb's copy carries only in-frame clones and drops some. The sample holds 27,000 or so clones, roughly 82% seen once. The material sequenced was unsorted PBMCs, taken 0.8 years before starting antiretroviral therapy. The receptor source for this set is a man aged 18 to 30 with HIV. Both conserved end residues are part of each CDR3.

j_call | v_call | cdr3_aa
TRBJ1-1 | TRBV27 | CASSLLGQRGTEAFF
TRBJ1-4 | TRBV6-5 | CASSYSGRAGEKLFF
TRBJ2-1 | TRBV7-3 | CASSFSGGGSSYNEQFF
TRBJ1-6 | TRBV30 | CAWRDNRETYNSPLHF
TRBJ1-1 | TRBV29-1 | CSVAGEATEAFF
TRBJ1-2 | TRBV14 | CASSQMGRENYGYTF
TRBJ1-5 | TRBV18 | CASSPPSGGAGNQPQHF
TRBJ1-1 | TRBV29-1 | CSVTVGGNNEAFF
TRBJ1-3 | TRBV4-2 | CASSQDPGSSGNTIYF
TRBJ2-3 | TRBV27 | CASSPDGATDTQYF
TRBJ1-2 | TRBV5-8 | CASITWEGDVYGYTF
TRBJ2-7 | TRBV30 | CAWSGDTYEQYF
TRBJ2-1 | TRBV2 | CASSTETDTEQFF
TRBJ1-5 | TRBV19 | CASSIASSNQPQHF
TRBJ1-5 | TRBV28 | CATGRGINQPQHF
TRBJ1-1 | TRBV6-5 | CASSFGGYTEAFF
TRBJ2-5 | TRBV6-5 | CASRGTGGQETQYF
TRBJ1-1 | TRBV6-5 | CASLKQVGGVTEAFF
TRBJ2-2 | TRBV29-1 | CSVIAPSLDRQTGELFF
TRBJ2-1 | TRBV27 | CASTGSWDGNNEQFF
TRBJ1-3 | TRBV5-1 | CAIREQGPGNTIYF
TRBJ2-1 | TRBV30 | CAWNPGGWNEQFF
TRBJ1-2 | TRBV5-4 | CASSFKQGSYYGYTF
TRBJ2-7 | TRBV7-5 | CARSFVSYEQYF